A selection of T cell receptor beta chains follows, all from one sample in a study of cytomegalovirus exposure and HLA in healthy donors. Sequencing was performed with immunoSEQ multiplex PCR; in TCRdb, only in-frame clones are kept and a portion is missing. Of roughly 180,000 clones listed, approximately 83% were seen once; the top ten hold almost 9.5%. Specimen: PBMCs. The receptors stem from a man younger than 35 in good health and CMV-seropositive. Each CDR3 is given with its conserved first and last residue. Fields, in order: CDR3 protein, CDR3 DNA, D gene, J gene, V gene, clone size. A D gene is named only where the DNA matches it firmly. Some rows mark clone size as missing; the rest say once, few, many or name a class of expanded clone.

CASSLGTGAEAFF | TGCGCCAGCAGCTTGGGGACCGGGGCTGAAGCTTTCTTT | . | TRBJ1-1 | TRBV5-1 | once
CSAGDRGPADTQYF | TGCAGCGCCGGCGACAGGGGGCCGGCAGATACGCAGTATTTT | TRBD1 | TRBJ2-3 | TRBV29-1 | once
CASEDSYEQYF | TGCGCCAGCGAGGACAGCTACGAGCAGTACTTC | . | TRBJ2-7 | TRBV10-1 | .
CASRAQGQGKYGYTF | TGCGCCAGCAGGGCCCAGGGACAGGGAAAGTATGGCTACACCTTC | TRBD1 | TRBJ1-2 | TRBV10-2 | .
CASSHGDRDTEAFF | TGCGCCAGCAGCCATGGGGACAGGGACACTGAAGCTTTCTTT | TRBD1 | TRBJ1-1 | TRBV5-1 | once
CASSATGSSYNEQFF | TGTGCCAGCAGCGCCACAGGGAGCTCCTACAATGAGCAGTTCTTC | . | TRBJ2-1 | TRBV9 | .
CAISDQRGAGNQPQHF | TGTGCCATCAGCGACCAGCGTGGGGCAGGCAATCAGCCCCAGCATTTT | . | TRBJ1-5 | TRBV10-3 | .
CASRQGGDEQFF | TGTGCCAGCCGACAGGGGGGCGATGAGCAGTTCTTC | TRBD1 | TRBJ2-1 | TRBV6-1 | .
CASKAVGSYNEQFF | TGTGCCAGCAAAGCCGTCGGCTCCTACAATGAGCAGTTCTTC | . | TRBJ2-1 | TRBV13 | .
CASSKEGGLETQYF | TGTGCCAGCAGCAAAGAAGGGGGCCTAGAGACCCAGTACTTC | . | TRBJ2-5 | TRBV21-1 | .
CASSARRESTEAFF | TGTGCCAGCAGCGCCCGGAGGGAATCAACTGAAGCTTTCTTT | . | TRBJ1-1 | TRBV2 | .
CASSVTLQGVDYGYTF | TGTGCCAGCAGCGTAACATTACAGGGAGTCGACTATGGCTACACCTTC | . | TRBJ1-2 | TRBV9 | .
CASSLLSSPSYYEQFF | TGTGCCAGCAGCTTATTATCTAGTCCCTCGTACTATGAGCAGTTCTTC | . | TRBJ2-1 | TRBV11-2 | .
CASSSGTGANSPLHF | TGCGCCAGCAGCTCGGGGACAGGGGCTAATTCACCCCTCCACTTT | TRBD1 | TRBJ1-6 | TRBV5-1 | .
CASSLKRVGSPLHF | TGCGCCAGCTCCCTGAAGAGAGTGGGCTCACCCCTCCACTTT | . | TRBJ1-6 | TRBV10-1 | .
CASSQLDRVWPYEQYF | TGCGCCAGCAGCCAACTTGACAGGGTATGGCCCTACGAGCAGTACTTC | TRBD1 | TRBJ2-7 | TRBV4-1 | .
CAISGSSSGTDTQYF | TGTGCCATCAGTGGATCTTCCAGCGGCACAGATACGCAGTATTTT | . | TRBJ2-3 | TRBV10-3 | .
CASSESGASGNTIYF | TGTGCCAGCAGTGAATCAGGGGCTAGTGGAAACACCATATATTTT | . | TRBJ1-3 | TRBV6-1 | .
CASRGVWGGAADTQYF | TGTGCCAGCAGGGGGGTTTGGGGGGGGGCCGCAGATACGCAGTATTTT | . | TRBJ2-3 | TRBV27 | .
CASKQGALSSGANVLTF | TGCGCCAGCAAACAGGGGGCTCTGAGCTCTGGGGCCAACGTCCTGACTTTC | TRBD1 | TRBJ2-6 | TRBV10-2 | .
CASSLILQSQYGYTF | TGTGCCAGCAGTTTAATTCTCCAGTCTCAATATGGCTACACCTTC | . | TRBJ1-2 | TRBV28 | .
CASSAPGTGENEAFF | TGTGCCAGCAGCGCACCAGGGACAGGGGAGAATGAAGCTTTCTTT | TRBD1 | TRBJ1-1 | TRBV9 | .
CASSLQGQGGNQPQHF | TGCGCCAGCAGCTTACAAGGACAGGGGGGGAATCAGCCCCAGCATTTT | TRBD1 | TRBJ1-5 | TRBV5-1 | .
CASSSSSTDTQYF | TGTGCCAGCAGCTCCTCTAGCACAGATACGCAGTATTTT | . | TRBJ2-3 | TRBV5-4 | few
CASSPTVANVLTF | TGTGCCAGCAGCCCGACAGTGGCCAACGTCCTGACTTTC | . | TRBJ2-6 | TRBV5-6 | .
CASTSDRTNEKLFF | TGTGCCAGCACCTCGGACAGAACTAATGAAAAACTGTTTTTT | . | TRBJ1-4 | TRBV6-1 | once
CASSPRTGGYEQYF | TGTGCCAGCAGCCCCCGGACAGGGGGGTACGAGCAGTACTTC | TRBD1 | TRBJ2-7 | TRBV9 | .
CASSYQETQYF | TGTGCCAGCAGCTATCAAGAGACCCAGTACTTC | . | TRBJ2-5 | TRBV6-6 | .
CASSLSEGALNTEAFF | TGTGCCAGCAGTTTATCCGAGGGGGCATTGAACACTGAAGCTTTCTTT | TRBD1 | TRBJ1-1 | TRBV27 | .
CASSLESAGGGNTQYF | TGTGCCAGCAGCTTAGAATCAGCGGGGGGCGGAAATACGCAGTATTTT | TRBD2 | TRBJ2-3 | TRBV7-2 | .
CASSVFGGVREQFF | TGTGCCAGCAGCGTATTTGGGGGGGTTAGGGAGCAGTTCTTC | TRBD2 | TRBJ2-1 | TRBV9 | .
CASGLVSAGYEAFF | TGTGCTAGTGGTTTGGTATCCGCCGGTTATGAAGCTTTCTTT | . | TRBJ1-1 | TRBV12-5 | .